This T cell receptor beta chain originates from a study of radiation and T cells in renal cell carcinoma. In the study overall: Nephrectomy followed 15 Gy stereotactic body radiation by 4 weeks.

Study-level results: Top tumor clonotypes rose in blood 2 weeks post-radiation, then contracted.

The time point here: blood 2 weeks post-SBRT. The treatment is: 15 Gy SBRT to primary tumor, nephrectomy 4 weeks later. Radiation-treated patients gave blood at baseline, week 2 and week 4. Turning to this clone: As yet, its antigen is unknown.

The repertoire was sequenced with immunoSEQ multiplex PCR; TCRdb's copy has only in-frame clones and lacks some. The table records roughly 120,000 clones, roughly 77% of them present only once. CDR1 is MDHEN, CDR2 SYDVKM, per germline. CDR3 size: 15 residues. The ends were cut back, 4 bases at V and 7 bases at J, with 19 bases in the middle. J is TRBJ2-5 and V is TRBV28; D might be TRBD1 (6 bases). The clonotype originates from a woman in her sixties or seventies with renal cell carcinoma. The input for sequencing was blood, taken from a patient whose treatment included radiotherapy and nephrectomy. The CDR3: CASSSRDAKGVTQYF. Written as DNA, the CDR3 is TGTGCCAGCAGTTCCCGGGACGCCAAGGGGGTGACCCAGTACTTC.